The TCR beta chain under discussion was sequenced for a study of blood T cells in healthy people across ages. V lost 6 bases, J lost 6 bases, and 7 bases stayed unmatched. The CDR3 is 13 residues long. The germline V gene encodes CDR1 MNHNY and CDR2 SVGAGI (reference sequence). The use of a sample-barcoded 5' primer and a J-beta primer mix characterized a second PCR of about 7 to 12 cycles. TCRdb re-called the 5' RACE reads with MiXCR, one entry per CDR3 protein. The repertoire holds approximately 730,000 distinct CDR3 sequences, with roughly 44% as singletons. The TCR originated in a woman in her fifties or sixties in good health. V gene TRBV6-6 combines with J gene TRBJ2-7; the match to TRBD2 covers 8 bases. The sample comprised blood. This CDR3 is CASREGLVLEQYF. CDR3 in DNA: TGTGCCAGCAGAGAGGGACTAGTTCTCGAGCAGTACTTC.